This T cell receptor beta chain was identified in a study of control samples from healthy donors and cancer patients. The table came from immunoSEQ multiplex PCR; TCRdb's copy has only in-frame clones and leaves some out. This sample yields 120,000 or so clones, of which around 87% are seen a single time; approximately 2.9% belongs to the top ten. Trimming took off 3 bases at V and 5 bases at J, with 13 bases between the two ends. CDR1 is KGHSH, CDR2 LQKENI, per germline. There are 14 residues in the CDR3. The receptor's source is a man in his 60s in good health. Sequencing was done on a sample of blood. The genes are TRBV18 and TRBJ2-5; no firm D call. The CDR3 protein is CASSPEGFRETQYF. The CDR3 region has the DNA TGTGCCAGCTCACCGGAAGGGTTCAGGGAGACCCAGTACTTC.